What follows are 12 T cell receptor beta chains derived from one specimen sequenced in a study of CD8+ T cells in alopecia areata. TCR sequencing used cDNA made by reverse transcription of extracted RNA. Sequenced by immunoSEQ multiplex PCR; TCRdb stores in-frame clones only, minus some. The profile shows some 170,000 clones, about 70% of them singletons. Sequencing used CD8+ T cells sorted from blood, obtained at week 0. The receptors here all came from a human donor with alopecia areata.

The CDR3: CASSHWGHYNSPLHF. The CDR3, as DNA: TGTGCCAGCAGCCACTGGGGACACTATAATTCACCCCTCCACTTT. The rearrangement joins TRBV7-2 to TRBJ1-6; TRBD1 might be the D (6 bases). This CDR3 spans 15 amino acids. Deletions cut 5 bases from V and 3 bases from J, with 11 bases between. Germline CDR1 SGHTA, CDR2 FQGNSA.

The sample holds a few counts of this clone. The V and J genes are TRBV29-1 and TRBJ1-1; the D is unclear. The germline V gene has CDR1 SQVTM and CDR2 ANQGSEA. This CDR3 contains 13 residues. The V end lost 8 bases, the J end lost 4 bases, and 17 bases lay between the germline ends. The CDR3, as DNA: TGCAGCTCCGTGGAGGAGACGAGCACTGAAGCTTTCTTT. It specifies CSSVEETSTEAFF.

A single count supports this clone. This rearrangement joins TRBV2 to TRBJ2-7; possibly TRBD2 for D (5 bases). The ends were cut back, 5 bases at V and 6 bases at J, with 14 bases in the middle. The germline V gene has CDR1 SNHLY and CDR2 FYNNEI. The CDR3 spans 13 residues. The CDR3 is CASSPLLGSEQYF. CDR3 DNA: TGTGCCAGCAGTCCCCTACTAGGTTCCGAGCAGTACTTC.

The chain is built from TRBV2 and TRBJ2-7; D is possibly TRBD2 (6 bases). The ends were cut back, 9 bases at V and 13 bases at J, with 16 bases in the middle. Germline CDR1 and CDR2: SNHLY and FYNNEI. CDR3 size: 10 residues. The CDR3 bases are TGTGCCAGTTATAGCGGCACCTCTTACTTC. This encodes CASYSGTSYF.

J is TRBJ1-2 and V is TRBV29-1; the D gene is possibly TRBD1 (6 bases). From germline, CDR1 is SQVTM and CDR2 ANQGSEA. V lost 5 bases, J lost 0 bases, and 13 bases lay in between. The CDR3 loop spans 14 amino acids. The CDR3 DNA sequence: TGCAGCGTTCTCATGGGGGCTCCTAACTATGGCTACACCTTC. As protein: CSVLMGAPNYGYTF.

This rearrangement joins TRBV2 to TRBJ2-5; TRBD1 aligns across 8 bases. The V segment lost 6 bases and the J segment 6 bases; nucleotides outside the gene matches: 12. CDR3 size: 15 residues. Germline assignment: CDR1 SNHLY and CDR2 FYNNEI. The CDR3 coding sequence is TGTGCCAGCAGCGAACTCGGACAGGGAATGAAGACCCAGTACTTC. Its protein product is CASSELGQGMKTQYF.

There are a few counts of this clone. The chain uses TRBV15 and TRBJ2-3, with 7 bases matching TRBD1. With 5 bases clipped from V and 2 bases from J, the junction kept 10 bases outside the gene matches. The length of the CDR3 is 16 residues. Germline V gives CDR1 LNHNV, CDR2 YYDKDF (reference sequence). The CDR3 nucleotides are TGTGCCACCAGCCAGAGGGACAGCGCGGACACAGATACGCAGTATTTT. Translation: CATSQRDSADTDTQYF.

V gene TRBV18 combines with J gene TRBJ2-5; TRBD2 is a possible D gene (5 bases). CDR1 KGHSH and CDR2 LQKENI come from the germline V gene. Trimming shortened V by 6 bases and J by 4 bases, and 18 bases separated the two germline ends. This CDR3 has 15 amino acids. CDR3 DNA: TGTGCCAGCTCCCGCGGCCAGAGCGGAGCAGAGACCCAGTACTTC. Encoded protein: CASSRGQSGAETQYF.

The V call is TRBV27, the J call TRBJ2-7; D is ambiguous. The CDR3 loop spans 13 amino acids. Trimming cost V 6 bases and J 9 bases, with 18 bases left between them. Looked up from germline, CDR1 is MNHEY and CDR2 is SMNVEV (reference sequence). This CDR3 is CASSHRTGFGQYF. The CDR3 bases are TGTGCCAGCAGCCACCGTACCGGGTTTGGGCAGTACTTC.

The V and J genes are TRBV27 and TRBJ1-4; D is possibly TRBD1 (5 bases). This CDR3 has 14 residues. Trimming left V 4 bases short and J 4 bases short, with 10 bases between. Germline CDR1 MNHEY, CDR2 SMNVEV (reference sequence). Here the CDR3 DNA reads TGTGCCAGCAGTTCTGGCAGGGATAATGAAAAACTGTTTTTT. Its translation is CASSSGRDNEKLFF.

The J gene is TRBJ2-1, the V gene TRBV29-1; D is possibly TRBD2 (7 bases). CDR3 length: 14 amino acids. Germline V gene lookup returns CDR1 SQVTM and CDR2 ANQGSEA. Trimming removed 4 bases at V and 6 bases at J, with 16 bases between. CDR3 region: CSVGGGRGVNEQFF. Here the CDR3 DNA reads TGCAGCGTTGGAGGGGGGAGGGGCGTCAATGAGCAGTTCTTC.

The gene calls are TRBV27 and TRBJ2-1; 8 bases are a match to TRBD1. Germline V lookup: CDR1 MNHEY, CDR2 SMNVEV (reference sequence). CDR3 size: 15 residues. Germline trimming cut 5 bases from V and 6 bases from J; bases unmatched to any gene: 9. CDR3 protein: CASSPQGVQSNEQFF. In nucleotides, the CDR3 is TGTGCCAGCAGTCCACAGGGGGTACAGAGCAATGAGCAGTTCTTC.